This T cell receptor (beta chain) was profiled in a study of cytomegalovirus exposure and HLA in healthy donors. CDR1 is MDHEN, CDR2 SYDVKM, per germline. V lost 5 bases to trimming and J lost 7 bases; unmatched junction nucleotides: 15. The CDR3 is made up of 17 amino acids. Vbeta (60) and Jbeta (13) primers were used in the PCR. Sequenced by immunoSEQ multiplex PCR; TCRdb stores in-frame clones only, minus some. This sample has 60,000 to 85,000 clones, with approximately 78% found just once. This receptor was taken from a middle-aged man in good health and CMV-seronegative. V and J are TRBV28 and TRBJ2-2; 8 bases line up with TRBD2. Input material: PBMCs. CDR3 loop: CASSLPSGGLRGGELFF. CDR3 nucleotides: TGTGCCAGCAGTCTACCAAGCGGGGGCCTCAGGGGCGGGGAGCTGTTTTTT.